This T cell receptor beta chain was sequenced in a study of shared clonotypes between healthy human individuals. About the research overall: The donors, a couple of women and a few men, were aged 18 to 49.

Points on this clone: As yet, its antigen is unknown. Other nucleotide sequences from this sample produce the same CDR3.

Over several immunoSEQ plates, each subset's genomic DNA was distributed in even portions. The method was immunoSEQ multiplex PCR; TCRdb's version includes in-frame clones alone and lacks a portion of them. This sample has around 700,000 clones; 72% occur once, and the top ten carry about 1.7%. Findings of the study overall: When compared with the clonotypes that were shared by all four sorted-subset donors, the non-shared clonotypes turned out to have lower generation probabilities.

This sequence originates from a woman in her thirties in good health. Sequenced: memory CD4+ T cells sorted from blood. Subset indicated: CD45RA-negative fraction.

The CDR3 reads CASSLTSGDYNEQFF. The CDR3 bases are TGCGCCAGCAGCTTAACTAGCGGGGACTACAATGAGCAGTTCTTC. The chain has TRBV5-1 and TRBJ2-1; TRBD2 matches at 10 bases. Germline CDR1 is SGHRS and CDR2 is YFSETQ. V was clipped by 2 bases and J by 3 bases; unmatched bases: 2. This CDR3 comprises 15 residues. The entire variable domain, with the rest obtained from reference TRBV5-1 and TRBJ2-1, is as follows: KAGVTQTPRYLIKTRGQQVTLSCSPISGHRSVSWYQQTPGQGLQFLFEYFSETQRNKGNFPGRFSGRQFSNSRSEMNVSTLELGDSALYLCASSLTSGDYNEQFFGPGTRLTVL.